This T cell receptor (beta chain) emerged from a study of blood T cell repertoires in COVID-19. As for the study in general: T cells, B-cell-depleted T cells, or PBMCs provided the cDNA or gDNA that served as material.

This CDR3 is 16 amino acids long. Trimming took 6 bases from V and 7 from J, leaving 22 bases between them. Germline V gene sequence: CDR1 LNHDA, CDR2 SQIVND (reference sequence). In its sample, this clone was seen once. In Seattle, patients joined the study during active infection and were tracked longitudinally. Authors' analysis steps: Amplification from reference gene primers served as the basis for estimated nucleated cell counts. The data were produced by immunoSEQ multiplex PCR, yet TCRdb's version contains in-frame clones alone and is incomplete. From that table come the V and J calls and clone size; the DNA was used to work out D and trimming. The repertoire holds about 64,000 clones, with approximately 80% as singletons.

Source material: peripheral blood. This rearrangement joins TRBV19 to TRBJ1-5; possibly TRBD1 for D (5 bases). The source is a man aged 55 to 69 with COVID-19, enrolled during active disease. The CDR3 region has the DNA TGTGCCAGTAGGACCTTCGCCTCGGGGGGAAGGCAGCCCCAGCATTTT. Translated, it gives CASRTFASGGRQPQHF.